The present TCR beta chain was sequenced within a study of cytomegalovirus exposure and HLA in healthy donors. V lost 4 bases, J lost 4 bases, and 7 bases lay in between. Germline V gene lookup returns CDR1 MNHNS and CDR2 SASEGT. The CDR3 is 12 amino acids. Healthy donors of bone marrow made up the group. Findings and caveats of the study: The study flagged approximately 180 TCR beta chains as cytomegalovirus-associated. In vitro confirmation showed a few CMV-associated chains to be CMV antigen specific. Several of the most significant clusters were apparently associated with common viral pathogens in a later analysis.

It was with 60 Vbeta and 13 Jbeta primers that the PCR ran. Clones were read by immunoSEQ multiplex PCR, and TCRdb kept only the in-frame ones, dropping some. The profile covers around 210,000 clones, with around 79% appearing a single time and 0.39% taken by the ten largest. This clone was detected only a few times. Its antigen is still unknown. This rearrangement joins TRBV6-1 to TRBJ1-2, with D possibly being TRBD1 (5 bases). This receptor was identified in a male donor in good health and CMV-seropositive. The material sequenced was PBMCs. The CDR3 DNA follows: TGTGCCAGCAGTGTAAGGGGCTATGGCTACACCTTC. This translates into CASSVRGYGYTF.